One TCR beta chain is described in this entry. Measured with immunoSEQ multiplex PCR; TCRdb has only the in-frame clones, and not every one. In the table there are about 480,000 clones, roughly nine tenths of which are singletons. This record belongs to a study of blood T cell repertoires in COVID-19. The overall study: COVID-19 samples collected from the United States, Italy and Spain covered acute and convalescent phases.

V lost 6 bases and J lost 6; bases outside the gene matches: 5. The CDR3 is 13 residues long. Germline V lookup: CDR1 WNHNN, CDR2 SYGVQD (reference sequence). V is TRBV10-1 and J is TRBJ2-7, with 10 positions matching TRBD2. This TCR was sampled from a woman younger than 30 with acute COVID-19. The sequencing input was PBMCs or T cells enriched from blood (not recorded which). The CDR3 sequence: CASRASGSGEQYF. CDR3 nucleotides: TGCGCCAGCAGAGCTAGCGGGAGCGGCGAGCAGTACTTC.